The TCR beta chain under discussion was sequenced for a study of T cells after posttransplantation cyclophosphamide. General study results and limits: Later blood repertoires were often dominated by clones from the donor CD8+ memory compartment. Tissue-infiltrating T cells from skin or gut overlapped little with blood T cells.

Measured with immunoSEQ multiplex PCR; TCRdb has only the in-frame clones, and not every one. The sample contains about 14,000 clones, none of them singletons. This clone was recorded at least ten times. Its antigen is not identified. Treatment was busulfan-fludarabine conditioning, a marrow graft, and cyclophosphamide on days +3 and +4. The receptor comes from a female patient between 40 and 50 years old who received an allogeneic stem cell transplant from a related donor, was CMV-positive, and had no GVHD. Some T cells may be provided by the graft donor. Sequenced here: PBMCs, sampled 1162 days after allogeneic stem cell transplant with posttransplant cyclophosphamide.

The CDR3 nucleotides are TGTGCCAGCAGTGCCCAGCGGGGGAGCACAGATACGCAGTATTTT. It is translated as CASSAQRGSTDTQYF. The chain joins TRBV6-4 to TRBJ2-3; 8 bases line up with TRBD2. CDR3 length: 15 residues. CDR1 and CDR2 from the germline V gene are MRHNA and SNTAGT. The ends lost 4 bases at V and 0 bases at J; junction bases unmatched: 3.